What follows are 9 T cell receptor beta chains derived from one specimen sequenced in a study of PD-1 blockade in classical Hodgkin lymphoma. This table comes from immunoSEQ multiplex PCR, and its TCRdb copy is limited to in-frame clones, with some not included. In the table there are over 9,500 clones, roughly 82% of which are singletons. Time point reported: cycle 4 day 1 (C4D1), after more than 5 weeks of nivolumab. Relapses following autologous stem cell transplantation were seen in all patients, with brentuximab vedotin exposure varying. Sequenced material: peripheral blood mononuclear cells (PBMCs), taken before the fourth cycle of nivolumab. Source of these receptors: a human donor with classical Hodgkin lymphoma.

This chain uses TRBV6-1 with TRBJ2-2, with 7 nucleotides matching TRBD1. The CDR3 is 14 amino acids. CDR1 and CDR2 from the germline V gene are MNHNS and SASEGT. The V and J ends lost 7 bases and 3 bases, in that order; junction bases with no gene match: 5. CDR3 in amino acids: CASKPGQYTGELFF. The CDR3 DNA is TGTGCCAGCAAGCCGGGACAGTACACCGGGGAGCTGTTTTTT.

Points on this clone: The junction differs from germline at one of its ends, possibly a read error. For the CDR3, the DNA is TGTGCTAGCAGCTCAGACTTTAGCGCGGAGACCCAGTACTTC. Residues: CASSSDFSAETQYF. The chain carries TRBV7-7 and TRBJ2-5; D may be TRBD2 (5 bases). Germline CDR1 and CDR2: SSHAT and FNYEAQ (reference sequence). This CDR3 contains 14 residues. Filled out from reference TRBV7-7 and TRBJ2-5, the complete variable domain reads GAGVSQSPRYKVTKRGQDVTLRCDPISSHATLYWYQQALGQGPEFLTYFNYEAQPDKSGLPSDRFSAERPEGSISTLTIQRTEQRDSAMYRCASSSDFSAETQYFGPGTRLLVL.

The chain uses TRBV6-5 and TRBJ2-7; D is uncertain. There are 14 residues in the CDR3. V was pared by 0 bases and J by 3 bases, with 9 bases between. CDR1 is MNHEY and CDR2 is SVGAGI in the germline V gene. The chain's CDR3 is CASSYSRRDYEQYF. The CDR3 DNA reads TGTGCCAGCAGTTACTCGAGAAGGGACTACGAGCAGTACTTC.

The chain combines TRBV7-2 with TRBJ1-5; D is ambiguous. The V and J ends lost 3 bases and 2 bases respectively, with 5 bases between them. Per the germline V gene, CDR1 is SGHTA and CDR2 is FQGNSA. The CDR3 spans 13 residues. DNA of the CDR3: TGTGCCAGCAGCTTTGATGGCAATCAGCCCCAGCATTTT. This sequence encodes CASSFDGNQPQHF.

The chain couples TRBV5-6 to TRBJ2-3; D not certain. Trimming took off 7 bases at V and 4 bases at J, with 16 bases between the two ends. Germline assignment: CDR1 SGHDT and CDR2 YYEEEE. The CDR3 contains 14 residues. The CDR3 sequence is CASGLPYSADTQYF. CDR3 coding DNA: TGTGCCAGCGGTTTACCTTACAGCGCAGATACGCAGTATTTT.

The chain employs TRBV5-6 and TRBJ2-1; 7 bases are a match to TRBD1. With 3 bases clipped from V and 9 bases from J, the junction kept 0 bases outside the gene matches. The CDR3 consists of 11 residues. The germline V gene has CDR1 SGHDT and CDR2 YYEEEE. The CDR3 spells CASSWDSEQFF. The CDR3 DNA follows: TGTGCCAGCAGCTGGGACAGTGAGCAGTTCTTC.

This clone was seen once. V usage is TRBV9 and J usage is TRBJ1-1; D ambiguous. Germline CDR1 is SGDLS and CDR2 is YYNGEE. The V and J ends lost 3 bases and 0 bases respectively, with 15 bases between them. The CDR3 extends over 16 amino acids. This CDR3 reads CASSGPEHLMNTEAFF. The CDR3 bases are TGTGCCAGCAGCGGCCCAGAGCATCTCATGAACACTGAAGCTTTCTTT.

In its sample, this clone was seen once. This sequence joins TRBV10-3 and TRBJ2-3; 8 bases are shared with TRBD1. This CDR3 spans 14 amino acids. Germline values: CDR1 ENHRY, CDR2 SYGVKD. The V segment lost 3 bases and the J segment 5 bases; nucleotides outside the gene matches: 4. CDR3 DNA sequence: TGTGCCATCAGTGAACAGGGGGTAGGAGATACGCAGTATTTT. The encoded protein is CAISEQGVGDTQYF.

CDR3 nucleotides: TGTGCCAGCAGCTTAAGTCCAGATACGCAGTATTTT. Its translation: CASSLSPDTQYF. The V gene is TRBV7-3, the J gene TRBJ2-3; no clear D. With 1 base removed from V and 4 bases from J, the gap between germline ends came to 3 bases. Germline V lookup: CDR1 SGHTA, CDR2 FQGTGA. CDR3 size: 12 residues.